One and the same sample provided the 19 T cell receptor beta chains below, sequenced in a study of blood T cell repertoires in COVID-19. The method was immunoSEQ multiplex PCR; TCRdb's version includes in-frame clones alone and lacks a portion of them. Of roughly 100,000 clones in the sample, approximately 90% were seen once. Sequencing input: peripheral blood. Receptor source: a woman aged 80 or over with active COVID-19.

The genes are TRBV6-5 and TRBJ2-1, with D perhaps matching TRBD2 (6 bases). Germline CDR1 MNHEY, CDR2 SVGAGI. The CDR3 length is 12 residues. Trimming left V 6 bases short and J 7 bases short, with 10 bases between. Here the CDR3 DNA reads TGTGCCAGCAGCAGGAGCGGGAATGAGCAGTTCTTC. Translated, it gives CASSRSGNEQFF.

CDR3 residues: CASSPVRSSYNEQFF. The DNA for the CDR3 is TGTGCCAGCTCACCCGTGCGAAGCTCCTACAATGAGCAGTTCTTC. The rearrangement joins TRBV18 to TRBJ2-1, with D unresolved. Trimming removed 3 bases at V and 0 bases at J, with 9 bases between. The germline V gene encodes CDR1 KGHSH and CDR2 LQKENI. The CDR3 spans 15 residues. Full variable domain (outside the CDR3, taken from reference TRBV18 and TRBJ2-1): NAGVMQNPRHLVRRRGQEARLRCSPMKGHSHVYWYRQLPEEGLKFMVYLQKENIIDESGMPKERFSAEFPKEGPSILRIQQVVRGDSAAYFCASSPVRSSYNEQFFGPGTRLTVL.

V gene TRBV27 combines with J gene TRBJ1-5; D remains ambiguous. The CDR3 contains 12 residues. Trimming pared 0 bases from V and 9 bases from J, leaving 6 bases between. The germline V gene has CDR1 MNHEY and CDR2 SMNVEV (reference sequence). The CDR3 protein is CASSLSGGPQHF. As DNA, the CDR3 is TGTGCCAGCAGTTTATCCGGAGGGCCCCAGCATTTT.

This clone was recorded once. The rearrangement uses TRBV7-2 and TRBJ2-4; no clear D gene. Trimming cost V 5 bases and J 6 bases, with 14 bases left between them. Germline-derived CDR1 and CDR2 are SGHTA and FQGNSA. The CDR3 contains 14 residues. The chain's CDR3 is CASSPQGAGNIQYF. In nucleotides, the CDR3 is TGTGCCAGCAGCCCTCAAGGTGCAGGAAACATTCAGTACTTC.

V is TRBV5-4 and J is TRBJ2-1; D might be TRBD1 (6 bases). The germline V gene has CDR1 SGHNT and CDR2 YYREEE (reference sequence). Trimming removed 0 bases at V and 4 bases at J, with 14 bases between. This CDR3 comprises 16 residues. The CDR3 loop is CASSLGSQGIYNEQFF. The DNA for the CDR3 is TGTGCCAGCAGCTTGGGGTCCCAGGGGATTTACAATGAGCAGTTCTTC.

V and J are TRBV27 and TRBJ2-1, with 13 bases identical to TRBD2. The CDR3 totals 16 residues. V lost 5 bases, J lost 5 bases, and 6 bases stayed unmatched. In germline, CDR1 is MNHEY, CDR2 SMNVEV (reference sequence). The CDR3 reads CASSLRLAGGNNEQFF. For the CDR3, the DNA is TGTGCCAGCAGTCTCCGACTAGCGGGAGGAAACAATGAGCAGTTCTTC.

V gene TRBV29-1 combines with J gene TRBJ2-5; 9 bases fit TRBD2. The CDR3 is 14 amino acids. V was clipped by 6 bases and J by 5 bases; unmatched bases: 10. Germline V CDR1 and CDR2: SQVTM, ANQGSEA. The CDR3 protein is CSVGGLAGLETQYF. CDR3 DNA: TGCAGCGTGGGGGGGCTAGCGGGATTGGAGACCCAGTACTTC.

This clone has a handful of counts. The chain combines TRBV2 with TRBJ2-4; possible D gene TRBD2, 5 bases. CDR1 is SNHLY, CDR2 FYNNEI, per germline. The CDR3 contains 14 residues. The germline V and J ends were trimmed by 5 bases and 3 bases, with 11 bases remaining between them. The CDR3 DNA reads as TGTGCCAGCAGTCCCAGCGGATACAAAAACATTCAGTACTTC. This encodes CASSPSGYKNIQYF.

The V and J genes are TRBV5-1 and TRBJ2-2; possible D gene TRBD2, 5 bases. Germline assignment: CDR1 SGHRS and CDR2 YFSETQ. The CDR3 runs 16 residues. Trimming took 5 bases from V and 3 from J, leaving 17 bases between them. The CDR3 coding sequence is TGCGCCAGCAGTCTCCGACTGGCGGGCTACACCGGGGAGCTGTTTTTT. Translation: CASSLRLAGYTGELFF.

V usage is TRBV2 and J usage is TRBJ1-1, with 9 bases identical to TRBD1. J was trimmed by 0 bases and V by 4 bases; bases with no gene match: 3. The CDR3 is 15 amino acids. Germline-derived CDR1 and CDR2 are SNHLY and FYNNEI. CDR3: CASSAGTGMNTEAFF. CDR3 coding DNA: TGTGCCAGCAGTGCTGGGACAGGGATGAACACTGAAGCTTTCTTT.

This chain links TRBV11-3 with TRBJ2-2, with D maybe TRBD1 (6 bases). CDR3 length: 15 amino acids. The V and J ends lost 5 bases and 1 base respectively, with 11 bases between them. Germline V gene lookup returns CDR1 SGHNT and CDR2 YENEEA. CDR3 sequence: CASSLSDRNTGELFF. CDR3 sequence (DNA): TGTGCCAGCAGCCTTTCGGACAGGAACACCGGGGAGCTGTTTTTT.

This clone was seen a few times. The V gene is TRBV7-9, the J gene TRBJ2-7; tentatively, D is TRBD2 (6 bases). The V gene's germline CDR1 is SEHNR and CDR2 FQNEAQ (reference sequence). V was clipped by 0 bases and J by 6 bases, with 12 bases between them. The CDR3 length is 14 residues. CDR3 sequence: CASSLARIGGEQYF. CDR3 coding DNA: TGTGCCAGCAGCTTAGCGAGGATCGGGGGCGAGCAGTACTTC.

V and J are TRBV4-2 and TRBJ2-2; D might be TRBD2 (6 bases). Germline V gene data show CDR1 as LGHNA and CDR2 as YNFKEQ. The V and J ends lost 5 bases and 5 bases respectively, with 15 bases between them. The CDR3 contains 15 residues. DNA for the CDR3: TGTGCCAGCAGCTACGTCCGGGGGTCGACCGGGGAGCTGTTTTTT. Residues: CASSYVRGSTGELFF.

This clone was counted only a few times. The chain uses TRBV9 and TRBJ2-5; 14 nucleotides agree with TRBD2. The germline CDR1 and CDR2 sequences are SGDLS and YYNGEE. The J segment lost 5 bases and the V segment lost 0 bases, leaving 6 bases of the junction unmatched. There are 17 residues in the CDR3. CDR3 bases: TGTGCCAGCAGCGTAGCAACGGGACTAGCGGGAGATGAGACCCAGTACTTC. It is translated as CASSVATGLAGDETQYF.

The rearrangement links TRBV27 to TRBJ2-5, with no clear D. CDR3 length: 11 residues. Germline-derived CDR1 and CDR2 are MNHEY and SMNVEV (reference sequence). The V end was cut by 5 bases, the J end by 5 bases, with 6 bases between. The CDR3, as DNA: TGTGCCAGCAGTCCCGGGGAGACCCAGTACTTC. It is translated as CASSPGETQYF.

The CDR3 loop is CASSLVGQPTEAFF. The CDR3 region has the DNA TGTGCCAGCAGCTTAGTTGGGCAACCCACTGAAGCTTTCTTT. This chain uses TRBV7-2 with TRBJ1-1; no clear D. Germline-derived CDR1 and CDR2 are SGHTA and FQGNSA. Trimming shortened V by 1 base and J by 4 bases, and 10 bases separated the two germline ends. This CDR3 spans 14 amino acids.

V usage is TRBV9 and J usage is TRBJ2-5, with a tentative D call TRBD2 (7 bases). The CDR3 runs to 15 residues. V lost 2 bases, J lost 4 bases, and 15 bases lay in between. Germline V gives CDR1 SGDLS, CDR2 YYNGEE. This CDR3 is CASSVWGGAGETQYF. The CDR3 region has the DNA TGTGCCAGCAGCGTCTGGGGGGGGGCTGGAGAGACCCAGTACTTC. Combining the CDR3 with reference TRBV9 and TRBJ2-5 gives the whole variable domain DSGVTQTPKHLITATGQRVTLRCSPRSGDLSVYWYQQSLDQGLQFLIQYYNGEERAKGNILERFSAQQFPDLHSELNLSSLELGDSALYFCASSVWGGAGETQYFGPGTRLLVL.

The CDR3 DNA reads TGTGCCAGCAGCTTAGTAGGTGTGGGACAGGGGGCGCGGAAGACCCAGTACTTC. Encoded protein: CASSLVGVGQGARKTQYF. This sequence joins TRBV11-2 and TRBJ2-5; 12 positions match TRBD1. V dropped 1 base and J dropped 6; count of bases not matched to a gene: 12. Germline V gene data show CDR1 as SGHAT and CDR2 as FQNNGV. The CDR3 spans 18 residues. Supplemented by reference TRBV11-2 and TRBJ2-5, the full variable domain reads EAGVAQSPRYKIIEKRQSVAFWCNPISGHATLYWYQQILGQGPKLLIQFQNNGVVDDSQLPKDRFSAERLKGVDSTLKIQPAKLEDSAVYLCASSLVGVGQGARKTQYFGPGTRLLVL.

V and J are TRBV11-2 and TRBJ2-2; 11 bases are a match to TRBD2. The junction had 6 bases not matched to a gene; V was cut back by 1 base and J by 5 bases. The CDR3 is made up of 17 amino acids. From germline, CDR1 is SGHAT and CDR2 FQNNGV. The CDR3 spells CASSLGWSSGRTGELFF. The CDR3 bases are TGTGCCAGCAGCTTAGGATGGTCTAGCGGGAGGACCGGGGAGCTGTTTTTT.